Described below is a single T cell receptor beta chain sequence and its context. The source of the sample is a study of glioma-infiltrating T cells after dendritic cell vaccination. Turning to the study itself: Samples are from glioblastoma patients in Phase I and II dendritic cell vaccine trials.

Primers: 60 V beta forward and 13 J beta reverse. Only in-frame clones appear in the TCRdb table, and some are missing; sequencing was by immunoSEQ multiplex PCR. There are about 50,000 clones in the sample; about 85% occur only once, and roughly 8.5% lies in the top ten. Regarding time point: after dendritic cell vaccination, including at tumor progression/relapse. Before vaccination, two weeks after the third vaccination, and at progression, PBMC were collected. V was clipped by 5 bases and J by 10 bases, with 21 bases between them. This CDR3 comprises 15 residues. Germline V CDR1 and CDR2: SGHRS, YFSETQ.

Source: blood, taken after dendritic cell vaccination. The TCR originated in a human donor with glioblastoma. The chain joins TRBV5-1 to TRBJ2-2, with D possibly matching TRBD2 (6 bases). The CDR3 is CASRPGSLVSEELFF. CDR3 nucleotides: TGCGCCAGCAGGCCCGGGAGTCTGGTTTCCGAGGAGCTGTTTTTT.